Each of the 5 T cell receptor beta chains below was sequenced from the same sample in a study of tumor-infiltrating lymphocytes in primary liver carcinoma (dated by TCRdb to about 2017). TRIzol reagent was used to extract blood RNA from unsorted whole blood, while the DNeasy Blood & Tissue kit provided the germline DNA. Reads for this sample came from an Illumina HiSeq 2500. TCRbeta-specific cDNA was reverse-transcribed from 500 ng total RNA using a constant-region primer and ProtoScript II reverse transcriptase. TCRbeta libraries were built with three nested multiplex PCR rounds, a slightly modified ARM-PCR procedure. Multiplex TRBV1-TRBV30 forward primers and a Cbeta reverse primer were used in the first two PCR rounds, each of which was run for approximately 9 cycles. Clones were called with MiXCR by TCRdb after fastp trimmed the public reads at Q25, and only in-frame beta chains were retained. Here each entry gathers all rows of one CDR3 protein and keeps the most common genes and DNA. This sample comprises about 350,000 distinct CDR3 sequences, less than 75% of them detected only once. The leading ten clones occupy 5.5% to 7% of the sample.

Material for sequencing was peripheral blood. Source of these receptors: a man between 35 and 55 years old with primary liver carcinoma and hepatitis B virus infection.

Concerning this clonotype: A much larger clone lies one base from this, so it may be a read error. The V gene is TRBV28, the J gene TRBJ2-1; maybe TRBD1 (5 bases). Germline CDR1 reads MDHEN; CDR2 reads SYDVKM. Trimming stripped 7 bases from V and 6 bases from J, with 25 bases between. This CDR3 comprises 17 residues. The CDR3 DNA sequence: TGTGCCAGCACACCCAGACCGGCCGGAAGGGGCTTCAATGAGCAGTTCTTC. It codes for CASTPRPAGRGFNEQFF.

Concerning this clonotype: The junction departs from germline at one end; a sequencing error may be responsible. The gene calls are TRBV11-2 and TRBJ2-5, with D tentatively TRBD1 (7 bases). This CDR3 is built from 15 residues. CDR1 is SGHAT and CDR2 is FQNNGV in the germline V gene. As DNA, the CDR3 is TGTGCCAGCAGCGCCCAGGGGGGTGTAATGGAGACCCAATACTTC. It encodes CASSAQGGVMETQYF.

As regards this clonotype: This may arise from a read error, as a much more abundant clone is one base away. The chain has TRBV6-2 or TRBV6-3 and TRBJ2-2, with TRBD1 as a possible D gene (6 bases). The CDR3 is 13 residues long. Germline V lookup: CDR1 MNHEY, CDR2 SVGEGT. Written as DNA, the CDR3 is TGTGCCAGCAGTATACAGGGTACCGGGGAGCTGTCTTTT. Its translation: CASSIQGTGELSF.

The CDR3 DNA reads TGTGCCAGCAGCTTAGTTGCCAACAGGAGTGTGAATGAGCAGTTCTTC. Translating gives CASSLVANRSVNEQFF. The chain links TRBV11-1 to TRBJ2-1; perhaps TRBD1 as D (5 bases). Trimming stripped 1 base from V and 7 bases from J, with 17 bases between. Germline CDR1 is SGHAT and CDR2 is FQDESV (reference sequence). The CDR3 loop spans 16 amino acids. Full variable domain (rest looked up from reference TRBV11-1 and TRBJ2-1): EAEVAQSPRYKITEKSQAVAFWCDPISGHATLYWYRQILGQGPELLVQFQDESVVDDSQLPKDRFSAERLKGVDSTLKIQPAELGDSAMYLCASSLVANRSVNEQFFGPGTRLTVL.

About this clonotype itself: This clone may be a read error of a much larger clone one base away. V is TRBV4-3 and J is TRBJ2-1; D call uncertain. In germline, CDR1 is LGHNA, CDR2 YSLEER. The CDR3 extends over 18 amino acids. The V gene lost 0 bases and the J gene lost 2 bases, with 17 bases spanning the gap. CDR3 nucleotides: TGCGCCAGCAGCCAAGACGGACCCCCCCTGATCCCCTACAATGAGCAGTTCTTC. It yields the protein CASSQDGPPLIPYNEQFF.